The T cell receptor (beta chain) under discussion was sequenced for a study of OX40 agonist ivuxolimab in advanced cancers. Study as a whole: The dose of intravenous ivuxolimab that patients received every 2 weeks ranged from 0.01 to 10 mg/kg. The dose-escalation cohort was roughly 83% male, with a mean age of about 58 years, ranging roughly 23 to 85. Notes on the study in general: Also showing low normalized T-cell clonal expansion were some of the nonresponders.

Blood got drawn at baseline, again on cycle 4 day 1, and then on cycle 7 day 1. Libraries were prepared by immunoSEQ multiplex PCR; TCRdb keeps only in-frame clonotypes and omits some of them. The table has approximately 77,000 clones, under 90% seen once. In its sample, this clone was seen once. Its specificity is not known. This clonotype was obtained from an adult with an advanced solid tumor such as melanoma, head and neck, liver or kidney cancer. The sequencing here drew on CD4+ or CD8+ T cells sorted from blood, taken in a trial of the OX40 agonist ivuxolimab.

CDR3 nucleotide sequence: TGTGCCAGCAGTGAATCTTCCGGGACCCAGTACTTC. This sequence encodes CASSESSGTQYF. The chain joins TRBV25-1 to TRBJ2-5; D uncertain. V lost 1 base, J lost 7 bases, and 7 bases lay in between. From germline, CDR1 is MGHDK and CDR2 SYGVNS. The length of the CDR3 is 12 residues.